This TCR beta chain was sequenced for a study of shared clonotypes between healthy human individuals. The method was immunoSEQ multiplex PCR; TCRdb's version includes in-frame clones alone and lacks a portion of them. This table holds 600,000 to 750,000 clones, around 72% found once. This sequence originates from a woman aged 25 to 39 in good health. Material for sequencing was memory CD4+ T cells sorted from blood. Documented subset: CD45RA-negative fraction.

The CDR3 protein is CASSLEGGEQPQHF. The CDR3 DNA follows: TGCGCCAGCAGCTTGGAGGGGGGAGAACAGCCCCAGCATTTT. The V call is TRBV5-1, the J call TRBJ1-5; possibly TRBD1 for D (6 bases). The CDR3 sequence is 14 residues long. CDR1 is SGHRS, CDR2 YFSETQ, per germline. V gave up 0 bases and J gave up 7 bases, with 11 bases separating them.